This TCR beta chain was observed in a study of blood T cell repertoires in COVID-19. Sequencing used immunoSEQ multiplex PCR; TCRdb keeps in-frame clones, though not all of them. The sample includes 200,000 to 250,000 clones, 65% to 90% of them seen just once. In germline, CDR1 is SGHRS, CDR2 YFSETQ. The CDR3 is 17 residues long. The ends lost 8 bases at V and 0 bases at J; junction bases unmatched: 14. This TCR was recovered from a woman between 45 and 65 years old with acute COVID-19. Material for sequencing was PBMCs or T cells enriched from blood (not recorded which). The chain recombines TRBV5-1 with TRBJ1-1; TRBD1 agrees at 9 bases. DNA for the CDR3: TGCGCCAGTAGGGCCGGACAGGGGTCTTACTTGAACACTGAAGCTTTCTTT. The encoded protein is CASRAGQGSYLNTEAFF.